The 16 T cell receptor beta chains below were found in one sample sequenced in a study of T cell repertoires in cytomegalovirus infection. Their specific antigens are unknown. TCRdb reprocessed the reads via MiXCR and lists one record per CDR3 protein. The sample lists about 900,000 distinct CDR3 sequences; less than 40% were seen once. The sequencing here drew on cultured CD8+ T cells from PBMCs, taken from culture after CMV antigen stimulation. The receptors shown here come from a human donor in good health (CMV status not recorded). Some clones in this sample may be carry-over from other donors' samples.

This clonotype has a handful of counts. V and J are TRBV5-1 and TRBJ1-1; tentative D call: TRBD1 (5 bases). Germline CDR1 and CDR2: SGHRS and YFSETQ. Trimming pared 1 base from V and 1 base from J, leaving 11 bases between. The CDR3 extends over 15 amino acids. CDR3 in DNA: TGCGCCAGCAGCTTGTCGGGGGTGAAGAACACTGAAGCTTTCTTT. Translated, it gives CASSLSGVKNTEAFF.

This clonotype was picked up a small number of times. The V gene is TRBV7-6, the J gene TRBJ2-2, with no clear D. This CDR3 region has 15 residues. V was shortened by 3 bases and J by 4 bases, with 12 bases between the two germline ends. CDR1 and CDR2 (germline): SGHVS, FNYEAQ. CDR3 sequence (DNA): TGTGCCAGCAGCTTTAGGTTTGAGATCACCGGGGAGCTGTTTTTT. It translates to CASSFRFEITGELFF.

This clonotype has just a few counts. The chain uses TRBV6-5 and TRBJ1-2, with D hard to call. CDR1 MNHEY and CDR2 SVGAGI come from the germline V gene. The CDR3 runs 14 residues. V lost 4 bases, J lost 4 bases, and 13 bases lay in between. CDR3 nucleotides: TGTGCCAGCAGTTTACCGGGAGTCCCCTATGGCTACACCTTC. Its protein is CASSLPGVPYGYTF.

The genes are TRBV12-3 or TRBV12-4 and TRBJ2-5, with D maybe TRBD1 (8 bases). CDR3 length equals 17 residues. Trimming shortened V by 7 bases and J by 5 bases, and 26 bases separated the two germline ends. CDR3 sequence: CASTPRIQGGAVETQYF. The CDR3 coding sequence is TGTGCCAGCACCCCTCGAATACAGGGGGGGGCCGTTGAGACCCAGTACTTC.

This chain connects TRBV5-8 to TRBJ1-1; a weak D match, TRBD1 (6 bases). The CDR3 runs to 13 residues. V lost 4 bases to trimming and J lost 7 bases, with 14 bases between them. CDR1 is SGHTS, CDR2 YDEGEE, per germline. In nucleotides, the CDR3 is TGTGCCAGCAGCCCTTTCCCGGGACATGAAGCTTTCTTT. Encoded protein: CASSPFPGHEAFF.

This rearrangement joins TRBV4-1 to TRBJ2-7; D remains unclear. Germline CDR1 and CDR2: MGHRA and YSYEKL. This CDR3 has 17 amino acids. The ends were cut back, 1 base at V and 0 bases at J, with 16 bases in the middle. CDR3 sequence: CASSQVELRLSSYEQYV. In nucleotides, the CDR3 is TGCGCCAGCAGCCAAGTTGAGCTGAGACTGAGCTCCTACGAGCAGTACGTC.

The chain joins TRBV7-6 to TRBJ1-3; D uncertain. Trimming left V 2 bases short and J 13 bases short, with 21 bases between. The CDR3 runs to 15 residues. Per germline, CDR1 SGHVS and CDR2 FNYEAQ. The CDR3 loop reads CASSLSVAPLGGIYF. For the CDR3, the DNA is TGTGCCAGCAGCTTATCTGTGGCCCCTCTAGGCGGTATATATTTT.

This clonotype was picked up a small number of times. The chain recombines TRBV12-3 or TRBV12-4 with TRBJ1-1; possibly TRBD1 for D (6 bases). CDR3 length: 13 residues. V lost 5 bases, J lost 4 bases, and 11 bases lay in between. CDR3 in DNA: TGTGCCAGCAGTAGGGGGTGGGTCACTGAAGCTTTCTTT. Amino acids: CASSRGWVTEAFF.

The chain is built from TRBV6-1 and TRBJ2-3; 7 bases agree with TRBD1. Germline CDR1 is MNHNS and CDR2 is SASEGT. The CDR3 totals 14 residues. V gave up 7 bases and J gave up 1 base; unmatched junction bases: 5. The CDR3 loop reads CASTTGQGTDTQYF. CDR3 coding DNA: TGTGCCAGCACCACCGGACAGGGCACAGATACGCAGTATTTT.

The chain is built from TRBV4-2 and TRBJ1-1; 7 nucleotides align to TRBD1. This CDR3 region has 17 residues. From germline, CDR1 is LGHNA and CDR2 YNFKEQ. The V segment lost 2 bases and the J segment 1 base; nucleotides outside the gene matches: 10. DNA for the CDR3: TGTGCCAGCAGCCAAATTTACACCGGGACAGAGAACACTGAAGCTTTCTTT. It specifies CASSQIYTGTENTEAFF.

The rearrangement joins TRBV19 to TRBJ2-3, with 8 nucleotides matching TRBD1. This CDR3 has 15 residues. CDR1 and CDR2 from the germline V gene are LNHDA and SQIVND (reference sequence). The junction had 3 bases not matched to a gene; V was cut back by 3 bases and J by 1 base. CDR3 DNA: TGTGCCAGTAGTATCGCGGACAGGGGCACAGATACGCAGTATTTT. Its translation is CASSIADRGTDTQYF. The full variable domain, rest sourced from reference TRBV19 and TRBJ2-3, is DGGITQSPKYLFRKEGQNVTLSCEQNLNHDAMYWYRQDPGQGLRLIYYSQIVNDFQKGDIAEGYSVSREKKESFPLTVTSAQKNPTAFYLCASSIADRGTDTQYFGPGTRLTVL.

This clonotype has only a few counts. V is TRBV7-9 and J is TRBJ1-4, with TRBD1 as a possible D gene (6 bases). V was clipped by 6 bases and J by 6 bases, with 11 bases between them. This CDR3 region has 13 residues. The germline V gene has CDR1 SEHNR and CDR2 FQNEAQ (reference sequence). CDR3 in amino acids: CASSWGGHEKLFF. As DNA, the CDR3 is TGTGCCAGCAGTTGGGGGGGCCATGAAAAACTGTTTTTT. Drawing the rest from reference TRBV7-9 and TRBJ1-4, the complete variable domain is DTGVSQNPRHKITKRGQNVTFRCDPISEHNRLYWYRQTLGQGPEFLTYFQNEAQLEKSRLLSDRFSAERPKGSFSTLEIQRTEQGDSAMYLCASSWGGHEKLFFGSGTQLSVL.

The chain is built from TRBV6-5 and TRBJ1-2; D may be TRBD1 (5 bases). Germline V CDR1 and CDR2: MNHEY, SVGAGI. Trimming took 2 bases from V and 7 from J, leaving 17 bases between them. The CDR3 spans 15 residues. The CDR3, as DNA: TGTGCCAGCAGTTACAGATACGGGGGGGACGTTGGCTACACCTTC. Amino acid sequence: CASSYRYGGDVGYTF.

The V call is TRBV6-1, the J call TRBJ2-7; TRBD2 might be the D (6 bases). CDR1 is MNHNS and CDR2 is SASEGT in the germline V gene. Trimming shortened V by 0 bases and J by 1 base, and 10 bases separated the two germline ends. The CDR3 loop spans 15 amino acids. CDR3 amino acids: CASSEANGGSYEQYF. The CDR3 DNA sequence: TGTGCCAGCAGTGAAGCGAACGGGGGTTCCTACGAGCAGTACTTC.

This clonotype was counted many times. The CDR3 DNA is TGTGCCAGCAGCTTACGGACAGCTTGGAACACTGAAGCTTTCTTT. Protein sequence: CASSLRTAWNTEAFF. This chain links TRBV7-9 with TRBJ1-1; possibly TRBD1 for D (6 bases). Germline V lookup: CDR1 SEHNR, CDR2 FQNEAQ (reference sequence). CDR3 length: 15 residues. Trimming removed 2 bases from V and 1 base from J, with 11 bases in between.

This clonotype was observed a few times. The chain uses TRBV7-2 and TRBJ1-1, with a tentative D call TRBD1 (6 bases). Germline CDR1 is SGHTA and CDR2 is FQGNSA. The CDR3 consists of 15 residues. The V end lost 2 bases, the J end lost 2 bases, and 12 bases lay between the germline ends. CDR3 sequence: CASSLMVGGNTEAFF. In DNA form, the CDR3 reads TGTGCCAGCAGCTTAATGGTAGGGGGAAACACTGAAGCTTTCTTT.